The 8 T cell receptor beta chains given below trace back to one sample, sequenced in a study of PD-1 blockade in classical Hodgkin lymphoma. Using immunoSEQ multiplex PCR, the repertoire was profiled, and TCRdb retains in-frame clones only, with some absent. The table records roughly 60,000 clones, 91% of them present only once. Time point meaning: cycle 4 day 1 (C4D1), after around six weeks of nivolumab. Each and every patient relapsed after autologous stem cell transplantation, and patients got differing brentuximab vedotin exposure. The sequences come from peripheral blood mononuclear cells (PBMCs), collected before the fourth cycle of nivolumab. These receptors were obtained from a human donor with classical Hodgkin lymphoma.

The CDR3 here is CASSIRLAGGWEQYF. In nucleotides, the CDR3 is TGTGCCAGCAGCATCCGACTAGCGGGGGGTTGGGAGCAGTACTTC. The rearrangement uses TRBV7-9 and TRBJ2-7; TRBD2 agrees at 13 bases. After removal of 5 bases from V and 7 bases from J, the junction contained 8 bases not matched to a gene. Germline V gene sequence: CDR1 SEHNR, CDR2 FQNEAQ (reference sequence). The CDR3 consists of 15 residues.

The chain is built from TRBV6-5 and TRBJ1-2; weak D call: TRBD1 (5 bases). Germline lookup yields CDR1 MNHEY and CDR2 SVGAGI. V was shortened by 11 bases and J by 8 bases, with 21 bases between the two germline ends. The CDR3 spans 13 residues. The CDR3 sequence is CASRALRRGGYTF. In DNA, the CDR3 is TGTGCCTCAAGAGCCCTACGTAGGGGAGGCTACACCTTC.

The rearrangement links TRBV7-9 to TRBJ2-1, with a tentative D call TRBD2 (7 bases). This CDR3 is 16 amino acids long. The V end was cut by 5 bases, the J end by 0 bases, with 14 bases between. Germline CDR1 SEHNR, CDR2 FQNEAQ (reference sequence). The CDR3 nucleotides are TGTGCCAGCAGCCCAAGGGGGGGGCCCTCCTACAATGAGCAGTTCTTC. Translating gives CASSPRGGPSYNEQFF.

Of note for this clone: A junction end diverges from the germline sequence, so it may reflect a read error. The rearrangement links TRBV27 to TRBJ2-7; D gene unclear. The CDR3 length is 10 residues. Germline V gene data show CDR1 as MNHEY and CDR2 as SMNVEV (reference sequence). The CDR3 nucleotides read TGTGCCAGCGGTTTGGTCGAGCAGTACTTC. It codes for CASGLVEQYF.

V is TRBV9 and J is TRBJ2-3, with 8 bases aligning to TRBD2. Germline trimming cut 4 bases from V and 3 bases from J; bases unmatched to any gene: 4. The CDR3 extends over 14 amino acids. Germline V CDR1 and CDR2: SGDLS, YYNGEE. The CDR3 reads CASSLGGDTDTQYF. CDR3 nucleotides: TGTGCCAGCAGCCTCGGGGGGGATACAGATACGCAGTATTTT.

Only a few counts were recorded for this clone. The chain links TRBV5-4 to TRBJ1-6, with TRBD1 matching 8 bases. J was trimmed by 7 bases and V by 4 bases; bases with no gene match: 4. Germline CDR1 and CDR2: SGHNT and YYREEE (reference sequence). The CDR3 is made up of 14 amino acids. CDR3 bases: TGTGCCAGCAGCCCAGGGGGCGGGAATTCACCCCTCCACTTT. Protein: CASSPGGGNSPLHF.

CDR3 region: CASSFWTGPHEQFF. DNA for the CDR3: TGTGCCAGCAGCTTTTGGACGGGGCCGCATGAGCAGTTCTTC. The rearrangement joins TRBV7-2 to TRBJ2-1; perhaps D is TRBD1 or TRBD2 (5 bases each). V was shortened by 3 bases and J by 8 bases, with 14 bases between the two germline ends. The CDR3 extends over 14 amino acids. Germline V gives CDR1 SGHTA, CDR2 FQGNSA.

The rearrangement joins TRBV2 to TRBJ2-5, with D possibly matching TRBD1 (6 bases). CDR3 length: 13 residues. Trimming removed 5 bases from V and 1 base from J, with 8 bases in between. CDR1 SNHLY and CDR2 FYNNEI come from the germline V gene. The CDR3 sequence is CASSRGIQETQYF. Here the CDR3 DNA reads TGTGCCAGCAGTAGGGGGATCCAAGAGACCCAGTACTTC.